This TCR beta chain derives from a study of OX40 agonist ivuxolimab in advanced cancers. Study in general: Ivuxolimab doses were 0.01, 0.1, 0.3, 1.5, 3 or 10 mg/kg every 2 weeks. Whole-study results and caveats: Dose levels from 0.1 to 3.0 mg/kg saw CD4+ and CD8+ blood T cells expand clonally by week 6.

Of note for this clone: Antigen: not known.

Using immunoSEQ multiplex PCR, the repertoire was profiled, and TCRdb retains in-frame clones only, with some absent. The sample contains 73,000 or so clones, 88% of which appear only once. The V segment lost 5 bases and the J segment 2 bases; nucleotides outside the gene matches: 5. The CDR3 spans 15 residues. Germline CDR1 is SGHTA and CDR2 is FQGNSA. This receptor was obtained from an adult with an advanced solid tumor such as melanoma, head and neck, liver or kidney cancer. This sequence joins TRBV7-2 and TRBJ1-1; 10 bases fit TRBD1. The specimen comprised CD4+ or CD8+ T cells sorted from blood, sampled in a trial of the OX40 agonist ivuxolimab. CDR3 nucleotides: TGTGCCAGCAGCCTCCGACAGGGGGCCAACACTGAAGCTTTCTTT. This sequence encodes CASSLRQGANTEAFF. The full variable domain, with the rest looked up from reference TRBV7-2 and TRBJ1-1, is GAGVSQSPSNKVTEKGKDVELRCDPISGHTALYWYRQSLGQGLEFLIYFQGNSAPDKSGLPSDRFSAERTGGSVSTLTIQRTQQEDSAVYLCASSLRQGANTEAFFGQGTRLTVV.